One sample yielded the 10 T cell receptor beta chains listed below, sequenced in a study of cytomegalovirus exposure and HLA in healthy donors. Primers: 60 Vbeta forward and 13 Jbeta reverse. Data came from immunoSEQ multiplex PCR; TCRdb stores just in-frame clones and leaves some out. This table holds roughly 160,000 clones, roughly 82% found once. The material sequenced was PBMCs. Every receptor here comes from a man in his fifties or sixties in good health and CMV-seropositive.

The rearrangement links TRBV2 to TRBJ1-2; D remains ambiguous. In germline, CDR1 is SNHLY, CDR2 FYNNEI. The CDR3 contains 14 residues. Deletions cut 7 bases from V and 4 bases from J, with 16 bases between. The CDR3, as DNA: TGTGCCAGCACCACCGACGGCGGACTCTATGGCTACACCTTC. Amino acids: CASTTDGGLYGYTF.

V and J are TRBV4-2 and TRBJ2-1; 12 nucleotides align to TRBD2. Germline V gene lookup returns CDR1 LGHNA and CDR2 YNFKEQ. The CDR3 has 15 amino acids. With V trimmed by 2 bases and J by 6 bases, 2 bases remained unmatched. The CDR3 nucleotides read TGTGCCAGCAGCCAAAGACTAGCGGGAGTCAATGAGCAGTTCTTC. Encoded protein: CASSQRLAGVNEQFF.

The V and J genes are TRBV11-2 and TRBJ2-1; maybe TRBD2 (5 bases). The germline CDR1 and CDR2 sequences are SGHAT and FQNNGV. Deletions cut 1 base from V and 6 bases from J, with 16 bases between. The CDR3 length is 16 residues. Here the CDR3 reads CASSLGRTPTANEQFF. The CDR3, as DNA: TGTGCCAGCAGCTTAGGTCGGACTCCGACCGCCAATGAGCAGTTCTTC.

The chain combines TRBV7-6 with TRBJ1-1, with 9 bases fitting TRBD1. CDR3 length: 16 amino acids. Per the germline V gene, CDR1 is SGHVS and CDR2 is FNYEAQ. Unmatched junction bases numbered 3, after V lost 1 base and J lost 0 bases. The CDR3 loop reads CASSLVGQGMNTEAFF. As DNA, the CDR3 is TGTGCCAGCAGCTTAGTGGGACAGGGAATGAACACTGAAGCTTTCTTT.

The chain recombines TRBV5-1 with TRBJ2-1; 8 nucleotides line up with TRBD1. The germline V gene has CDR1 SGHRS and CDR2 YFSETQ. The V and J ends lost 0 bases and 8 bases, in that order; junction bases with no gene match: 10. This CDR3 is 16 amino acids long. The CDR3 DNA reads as TGCGCCAGCAGCTTGGTAGCAGGGGGCGGGACGGATGAGCAGTTCTTC. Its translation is CASSLVAGGGTDEQFF. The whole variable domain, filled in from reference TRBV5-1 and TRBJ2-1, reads KAGVTQTPRYLIKTRGQQVTLSCSPISGHRSVSWYQQTPGQGLQFLFEYFSETQRNKGNFPGRFSGRQFSNSRSEMNVSTLELGDSALYLCASSLVAGGGTDEQFFGPGTRLTVL.

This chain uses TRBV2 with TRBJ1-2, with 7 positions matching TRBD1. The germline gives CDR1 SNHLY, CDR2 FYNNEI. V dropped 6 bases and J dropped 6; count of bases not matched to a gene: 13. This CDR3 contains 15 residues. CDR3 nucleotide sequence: TGTGCCAGCAGGGAGGGACAGACGAGAATCGATGGCTACACCTTC. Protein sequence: CASREGQTRIDGYTF.

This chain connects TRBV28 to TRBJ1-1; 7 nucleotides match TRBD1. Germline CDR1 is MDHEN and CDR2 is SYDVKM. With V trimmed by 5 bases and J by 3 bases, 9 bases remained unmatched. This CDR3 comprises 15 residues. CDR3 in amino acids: CASSPGDSHDTEAFF. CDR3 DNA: TGTGCCAGCAGTCCAGGGGACAGCCATGACACTGAAGCTTTCTTT.

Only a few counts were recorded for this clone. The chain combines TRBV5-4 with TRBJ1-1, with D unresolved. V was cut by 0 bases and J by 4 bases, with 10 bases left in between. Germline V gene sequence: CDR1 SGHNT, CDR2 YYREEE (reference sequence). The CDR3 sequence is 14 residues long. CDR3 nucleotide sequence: TGTGCCAGCAGCTTGGGCCCAGAGGCCACTGAAGCTTTCTTT. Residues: CASSLGPEATEAFF. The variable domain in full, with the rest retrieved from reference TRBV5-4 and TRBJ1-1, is ETGVTQSPTHLIKTRGQQVTLRCSSQSGHNTVSWYQQALGQGPQFIFQYYREEENGRGNFPPRFSGLQFPNYSSELNVNALELDDSALYLCASSLGPEATEAFFGQGTRLTVV.

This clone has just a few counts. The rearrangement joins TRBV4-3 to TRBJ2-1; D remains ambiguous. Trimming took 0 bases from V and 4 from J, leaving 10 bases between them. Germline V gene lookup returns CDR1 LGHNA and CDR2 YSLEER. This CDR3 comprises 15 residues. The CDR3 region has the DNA TGCGCCAGCAGCCAAGACCTGACGGAGTACAATGAGCAGTTCTTC. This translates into CASSQDLTEYNEQFF.

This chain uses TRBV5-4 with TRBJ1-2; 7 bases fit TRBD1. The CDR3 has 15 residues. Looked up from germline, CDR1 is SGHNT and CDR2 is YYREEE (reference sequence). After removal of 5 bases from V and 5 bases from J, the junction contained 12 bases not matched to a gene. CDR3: CASRSRGFDNYGYTF. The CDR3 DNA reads TGTGCCAGCAGGTCCAGGGGGTTCGACAATTATGGCTACACCTTC.